The 6 T cell receptor beta chains listed next were all sequenced from one sample in a study of regulatory T cells in long-lasting Graves disease. Time point indicated: newly diagnosed GD, antithyroid drugs for less than 3 months. The TCR library was prepared using RNA isolated from PBMCs. Construction of TCR beta libraries relied on iRepertoire HTBI primers and on Arm-PCR targeting CDR3 regions. TCRdb recomputed calls from the multiplex PCR reads with MiXCR, one row per CDR3 protein. The table shows 400,000 to 500,000 distinct CDR3 sequences, with 11% to 15% occurring only once. These data were likewise used in another study, on T cells in Graves' hyperthyroidism and ophthalmopathy.

Sequences were derived from peripheral blood mononuclear cells (PBMCs), sampled at new diagnosis, from a patient treated with antithyroid drugs. The source of these receptors is a woman aged 45 to 65 with Graves disease.

The rearrangement joins TRBV7-2 to TRBJ2-3; 10 nucleotides match TRBD2. V gave up 4 bases and J gave up 4 bases; unmatched junction bases: 11. The germline gives CDR1 SGHTA, CDR2 FQGNSA. This CDR3 is 17 amino acids long. Here the CDR3 DNA reads TGTGCCAGCAGCTCAGACCCCCCAGCGGGAGGGCCAGATACGCAGTATTTT. It codes for CASSSDPPAGGPDTQYF.

Turning to this clonotype: A clone one base away is much larger, so this may be a read error. This chain connects TRBV7-9 to TRBJ2-7; D perhaps matches TRBD1 (6 bases). V was cut by 2 bases and J by 6 bases, with 14 bases left in between. Germline V gives CDR1 SEHNR, CDR2 FQNEAQ (reference sequence). CDR3 length: 14 amino acids. CDR3 nucleotides: TGTGCCAGCAGCTTAACCATAACAGGGTTCGAGCAGTACTTC. Protein sequence: CASSLTITGFEQYF. Using reference TRBV7-9 and TRBJ2-7 for the parts outside the CDR3, the full variable domain is DTGVSQNPRHKITKRGQNVTFRCDPISEHNRLYWYRQTLGQGPEFLTYFQNEAQLEKSRLLSDRFSAERPKGSFSTLEIQRTEQGDSAMYLCASSLTITGFEQYFGPGTRLTVT.

This clonotype was seen many times. The gene calls are TRBV12-3 or TRBV12-4 and TRBJ1-2, with 8 bases aligning to TRBD1. Trimming took 6 bases from V and 2 from J; bases not matched to a gene: 11. The CDR3 runs 16 residues. The CDR3 here is CASSPTGQGTNYGYTF. The CDR3 DNA reads TGTGCCAGCAGCCCGACCGGACAGGGAACGAACTATGGCTACACCTTC.

This clonotype was picked up a small number of times. The chain couples TRBV6-5 to TRBJ2-7; perhaps TRBD1 as D (6 bases). The CDR3 spans 15 residues. CDR1 is MNHEY and CDR2 is SVGAGI in the germline V gene. V lost 2 bases and J lost 3, with 14 bases in between. The CDR3 loop reads CASSYADRHSYEQYF. In DNA form, the CDR3 reads TGTGCCAGCAGTTACGCCGACAGGCATAGCTACGAGCAGTACTTC.

This clonotype was detected a few times. A junction boundary mismatches the germline segment, possibly from a read error. The chain is built from TRBV2 and TRBJ2-1; D is perhaps TRBD1 or TRBD2 (5 bases each). This CDR3 comprises 13 residues. Germline V gene lookup returns CDR1 SNHLY and CDR2 FYNNEI. In nucleotides, the CDR3 is TGTGCCAGCAGTGAATCTGAGGGGCCCACCCGAGTCTTC. Translation: CASSESEGPTRVF.

This clonotype was detected only a few times. One end of the junction does not line up with germline, which may come from a read error. The chain employs TRBV6-6 and TRBJ2-3; TRBD1 or TRBD2 may be the D gene (5 bases each). The CDR3 has 19 amino acids. Germline-derived CDR1 and CDR2 are MNHNY and SVGAGI (reference sequence). CDR3 nucleotides: TGTGCCGGCAGTTACTCGAGTCTGGCTAGCAAAATGGGGCTAGATACGCAGTATTTT. This translates into CAGSYSSLASKMGLDTQYF.